The clone carrying this TCR beta chain was counted ten times or more. What it binds is unknown. This sample was included in a study of breast tumors, draining lymph nodes, adjacent tissues. Study-wide findings and caveats: Luminal-like breast cancer showed significantly higher tumor–nontumor repertoire similarity than basal-like. Tumor repertoires ranked between lymph nodes and nontumor tissue in diversity, with V and J gene preferences. Most tumor T cells seemingly derive from lymph node, then expand in tumor.

V was pared by 8 bases and J by 1 base, with 12 bases between. Germline CDR1 KGHSH, CDR2 LQKENI. This CDR3 spans 13 amino acids. Axillary draining lymph nodes of breast cancer patients supplied the node samples. TCRdb re-analysed the multiplex PCR reads in MiXCR, keeping a single row per CDR3 protein. This table has around 250,000 distinct CDR3 sequences, less than 45% appearing once. The receptor comes from a female donor with breast cancer. Some clones in this sample may be carry-over from other donors' samples. This rearrangement joins TRBV18 to TRBJ2-7; maybe TRBD1 (5 bases). Sequencing was performed on axillary lymph node tissue. CDR3 region: CASETTGSYEQYF. CDR3 nucleotides: TGTGCCAGCGAGACAACAGGATCCTACGAGCAGTACTTC.